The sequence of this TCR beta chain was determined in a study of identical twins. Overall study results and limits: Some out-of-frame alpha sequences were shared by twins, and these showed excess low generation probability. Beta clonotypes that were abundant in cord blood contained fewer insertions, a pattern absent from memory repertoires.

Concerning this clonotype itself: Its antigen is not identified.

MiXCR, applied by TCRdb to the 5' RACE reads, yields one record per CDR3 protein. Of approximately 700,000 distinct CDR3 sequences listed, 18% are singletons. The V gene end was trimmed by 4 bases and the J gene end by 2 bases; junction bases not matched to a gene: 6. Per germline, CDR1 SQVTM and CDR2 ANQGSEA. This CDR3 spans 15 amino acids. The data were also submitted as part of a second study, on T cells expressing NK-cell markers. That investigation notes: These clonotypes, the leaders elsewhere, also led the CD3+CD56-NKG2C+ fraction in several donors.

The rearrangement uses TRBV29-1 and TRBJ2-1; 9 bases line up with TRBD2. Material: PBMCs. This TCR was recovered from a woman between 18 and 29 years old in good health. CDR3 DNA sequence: TGCAGCGTTGTCGGCGGGAGGGGGACCTACAATGAGCAGTTCTTC. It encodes CSVVGGRGTYNEQFF.